The T cell receptor (beta chain) described here comes from a study of blood T cell repertoires in COVID-19 (dated by TCRdb to about 2020). For context, the study as a whole: Samples from collaborators originated in the United States, Italy and Spain and spanned both the acute and convalescent phases of COVID-19. Deeply sampled blood TCRbeta repertoires from subjects exposed to, actively infected with, or recovered from COVID-19 were included in the dataset. The prospective study material was composed of cDNA or gDNA derived from T cells, B-cell-depleted T cells, or PBMCs. HLA class I and class II types, where available, came from metadata supplied by the sample provider rather than from assay-based typing. Sample metadata almost always included a de-identified subject ID, COVID-19 status, age in years and sex. The samples were drawn from two sources: the first 160 participants of the ongoing ImmuneRACE study, and over 1,000 subjects contributed by 6 global collaborators. The repertoires were released in a freely available public database intended as a resource for research on the immune response to SARS-CoV-2. The paper as a whole reports these results and caveats: The quantity of clinical and demographic metadata differed by source and by participant and was supplied without curation.

The germline V gene supplies CDR1 SQVTM and CDR2 ANQGSEA. The CDR3 starts with the cysteine, ends with the phenylalanine, and has 14 residues. Solely the CDR3 DNA is kept, with 42 bases framed from the first base. The V end gives up 6 bases and the J end 1 base, leaving 7 bases in the junction not matched to a gene. TCRbeta CDR3 regions were amplified from genomic DNA using the immunoSEQ Assay, a bias-controlled multiplex PCR. Concerning the study's data processing: Within the assay, amplification of reference gene primers was used to estimate how many nucleated cells each sample contained. Sequence reads were collapsed and filtered to measure the absolute abundance of every unique TCRbeta CDR3 rearrangement. For each sample, productive Simpson clonality was calculated as the square root of Simpson's diversity index over productive rearrangements. In its TCRdb copy, this immuneACCESS table keeps in-frame sequences only and misses some clones. Where compared with another copy, unresolved V genes explain less than half of these, and the others have no known cause. V and J calls and clone size are given by that table; D and trimming were obtained from the DNA. Counted in this sample were hundreds of thousands of clones; 75% to 95% of them appeared once. 1.9% of the sample is taken by the ten largest.

Enrolling through a virtual design, the prospective study's participants ranged in age from about 18 to 100 years and lived across 20 to 25 United States geographic areas. Cohort assignment in the prospective study relied on participant-reported clinical history from a screening survey and a study questionnaire. ImmuneRACE Cohort 3 recovered participants were defined by two consecutive negative NP/OP PCR tests, healthcare professional clearance, or symptom resolution. Mobile phlebotomists in the prospective study collected whole blood, serum and a nasopharyngeal or oropharyngeal swab from every participant. Additional blood draws and questionnaires over an approximately 2-month period could optionally be provided by prospective study participants. Prospective study blood samples were shipped either frozen or at room temperature before DNA extraction. Notes on this clone: The antigen this receptor binds is unknown. It has no much larger one-base neighbor in the sample; base qualities were not kept.

The chain joins TRBV29-1 to TRBJ1-1; TRBD1 lines up with 8 middle nucleotides. The source is a young woman who had recovered from COVID-19. Sequenced material: PBMCs or T cells enriched from blood (not recorded which). The nucleotides read TGCAGCGTCTTAGCCGGGACAGGGAACACTGAAGCTTTCTTT. This translates into CSVLAGTGNTEAFF.